The clone carrying this TCR beta chain was detected once. Its matching antigen is unknown. The V gene lost 3 bases and the J gene lost 5 bases, with 20 bases spanning the gap. The CDR3 is made up of 17 amino acids. Germline-derived CDR1 and CDR2 are MDHEN and SYDVKM. These data are taken from a study of shared clonotypes between healthy human individuals. Study observations and caveats: Naive subsets generally had larger estimated richness than memory subsets.

Naive CD8 isolation took CD45RO-negative cells positively selected for CCR7 and excluded terminally differentiated effector memory CD45RA+ cells. Deep was the level at which the assay was run. This table comes from immunoSEQ multiplex PCR, and its TCRdb copy is limited to in-frame clones, with some not included. The data contain about 820,000 clones, around 93% of them singletons. The sequence was collected from a man aged 25 to 45 in good health. Material for sequencing was naive CD8+ T cells sorted from blood. This sequence joins TRBV28 and TRBJ1-5, with a possible D match to TRBD1 (5 bases). The CDR3 coding sequence is TGTGCCAGCAGTTTCGCCCCGGCAGGGCCCATCGATCAGCCCCAGCATTTT. Translated, it gives CASSFAPAGPIDQPQHF.